Each of the 28 T cell receptor beta chains below was sequenced from the same sample in a study of T cell repertoires in cytomegalovirus infection. These TCRs are of unknown antigen specificity. TCRdb processed the reads anew with MiXCR; each CDR3 protein has one entry. Of about 920,000 distinct CDR3 sequences in the sample, around 29% were seen once. This specimen consisted of cultured CD8+ T cells from PBMCs, obtained from culture after CMV antigen stimulation. These receptor sequences come from a human donor in good health (CMV status not recorded). Some clones in this sample may be carry-over from other donors' samples.

In its sample, this clonotype was seen a few times. The chain joins TRBV19 to TRBJ2-1; 7 nucleotides line up with TRBD1. The V gene's germline CDR1 is LNHDA and CDR2 SQIVND (reference sequence). The CDR3 has 13 amino acids. The trim removed 5 bases at V and 7 bases at J, leaving 5 bases unmatched. The CDR3 region is CASSPGQRNEQFF. CDR3 DNA sequence: TGTGCCAGTAGTCCGGGACAGAGGAATGAGCAGTTCTTC.

There are a few counts of this clonotype. This chain connects TRBV6-1 to TRBJ1-1, with 10 bases matching TRBD1. Per the germline V gene, CDR1 is MNHNS and CDR2 is SASEGT. The J segment lost 11 bases and the V segment lost 6 bases, leaving 6 bases of the junction unmatched. The CDR3 sequence is 12 residues long. The CDR3 here is CASRGTGDYAFF. The CDR3 DNA is TGTGCCAGCAGGGGGACAGGGGATTACGCTTTCTTT.

This clonotype was observed many times. The chain combines TRBV7-6 with TRBJ2-2; 14 nucleotides agree with TRBD2. The CDR3 totals 18 residues. Germline-derived CDR1 and CDR2 are SGHVS and FNYEAQ. V lost 5 bases, J lost 0 bases, and 5 bases stayed unmatched. Here the CDR3 DNA reads TGTGCCAGCAGCCCAGGACTAGCGGGGGGTTCGAACACCGGGGAGCTGTTTTTT. This translates into CASSPGLAGGSNTGELFF. The full variable domain, completed using reference TRBV7-6 and TRBJ2-2, is GAGVSQSPRYKVTKRGQDVALRCDPISGHVSLYWYRQALGQGPEFLTYFNYEAQQDKSGLPNDRFSAERPEGSISTLTIQRTEQRDSAMYRCASSPGLAGGSNTGELFFGEGSRLTVL.

This clonotype was seen at least ten times. The chain combines TRBV7-8 with TRBJ2-7; perhaps TRBD1 as D (5 bases). CDR3 length: 14 amino acids. Per the germline V gene, CDR1 is SGHVS and CDR2 is FQNEAQ. The V and J ends lost 1 base and 5 bases respectively, with 12 bases between them. CDR3 loop: CASSLGMGLHEQYV. Written as DNA, the CDR3 is TGTGCCAGCAGCTTAGGAATGGGGCTACACGAGCAGTACGTC.

The chain has TRBV6-1 and TRBJ2-5, with 7 bases matching TRBD2. Germline-derived CDR1 and CDR2 are MNHNS and SASEGT. V dropped 2 bases and J dropped 5; count of bases not matched to a gene: 2. The CDR3 contains 13 residues. CDR3 sequence reads: CASSEWRGETQYF. The CDR3 region has the DNA TGTGCCAGCAGTGAATGGCGGGGGGAGACCCAGTACTTC.

This clonotype was seen a few times. V usage is TRBV2 and J usage is TRBJ2-1, with 8 bases matching TRBD2. There are 15 residues in the CDR3. V lost 4 bases to trimming and J lost 5 bases; unmatched junction nucleotides: 7. Germline V gene sequence: CDR1 SNHLY, CDR2 FYNNEI. The CDR3 here is CASSGAGGLNNEQFF. The DNA of the CDR3 is TGTGCCAGCAGTGGGGCGGGGGGCCTTAACAATGAGCAGTTCTTC.

In this sample, this clonotype turned up a few times. J is TRBJ1-2 and V is TRBV19, with 9 bases matching TRBD1. V trimming: 10 bases; J trimming: 6 bases; junction bases outside the gene matches: 6. There are 12 residues in the CDR3. From germline, CDR1 is LNHDA and CDR2 SQIVND (reference sequence). CDR3 bases: TGTGCCACGAACAGGGGGCAGGATGGCTACACCTTC. It codes for CATNRGQDGYTF. The full variable domain, completed using reference TRBV19 and TRBJ1-2, is DGGITQSPKYLFRKEGQNVTLSCEQNLNHDAMYWYRQDPGQGLRLIYYSQIVNDFQKGDIAEGYSVSREKKESFPLTVTSAQKNPTAFYLCATNRGQDGYTFGSGTRLTVV.

This clonotype was counted between two and nine times. DNA for the CDR3: TGTGCCAGCAGCTTAGCCCGGACTAGTGAGGAGACCCAGTACTTC. Its protein product is CASSLARTSEETQYF. The genes are TRBV7-6 and TRBJ2-5; TRBD2 matches at 7 bases. V dropped 0 bases and J dropped 5; count of bases not matched to a gene: 6. CDR1 is SGHVS, CDR2 FNYEAQ, per germline. This CDR3 region has 15 residues.

The V gene is TRBV6-5, the J gene TRBJ1-5, with TRBD1 as a possible D gene (6 bases). This CDR3 spans 15 amino acids. V shed 6 bases and J shed 0 bases, with 12 bases lying between them. In germline, CDR1 is MNHEY, CDR2 SVGAGI. In nucleotides, the CDR3 is TGTGCCAGCAGCATTACAGGGTTTAGCAATCAGCCCCAGCATTTT. Translation gives CASSITGFSNQPQHF.

This clonotype was counted between two and nine times. The genes are TRBV6-5 and TRBJ2-7; 13 nucleotides line up with TRBD2. The CDR3 extends over 13 amino acids. CDR1 MNHEY and CDR2 SVGAGI come from the germline V gene. The V and J ends lost 8 bases and 3 bases, in that order; junction bases with no gene match: 1. The CDR3 protein is CASGLAGDYEQYF. As DNA, the CDR3 is TGTGCCAGCGGACTAGCGGGGGACTACGAGCAGTACTTC.

Concerning this clonotype itself: A much larger clone differs by one base, so this may be a read error. V usage is TRBV6-4 and J usage is TRBJ1-2, with D uncertain. Germline loops: CDR1 MRHNA, CDR2 SNTAGT. This CDR3 is 15 amino acids long. This chain's CDR3 is CANSDTPQAASGYTF. In DNA form, the CDR3 reads TGTGCCAACAGTGACACCCCCCAGGCGGCTAGTGGCTACACCTTC.

J is TRBJ2-1 and V is TRBV4-3; 10 bases line up with TRBD2. In germline, CDR1 is LGHNA, CDR2 YSLEER. This CDR3 contains 18 residues. Trimming removed 0 bases from V and 3 bases from J; junction bases left unmatched: 8. The CDR3 coding sequence is TGCGCCAGCAGCCAAGATAGGGTAGCGGGGGGCGACTACAATGAGCAGTTCTTC. Amino acid sequence: CASSQDRVAGGDYNEQFF.

In its sample, this clonotype was seen many times. V usage is TRBV7-2 and J usage is TRBJ2-6; TRBD1 matches 8 bases. CDR3 length: 19 residues. Germline CDR1 SGHTA, CDR2 FQGNSA. Losses at the gene ends were 1 base for V and 1 base for J; bases not matched to a gene: 9. This CDR3 reads CASSLGATGAHSGANVLTF. The CDR3 nucleotides are TGTGCCAGCAGCTTAGGGGCGACAGGGGCCCATTCTGGGGCCAACGTCCTGACTTTC.

This clonotype was found a few times. The chain links TRBV6-1 to TRBJ2-7; TRBD2 agrees at 7 bases. Per germline, CDR1 MNHNS and CDR2 SASEGT. Losses at the gene ends were 6 bases for V and 6 bases for J; bases not matched to a gene: 8. The CDR3 has 13 amino acids. CDR3 protein: CASSAALASEQYF. In nucleotides, the CDR3 is TGTGCCAGCAGCGCCGCACTAGCGAGCGAGCAGTACTTC.

This sequence joins TRBV5-6 and TRBJ1-3, with D maybe TRBD1 (5 bases). This CDR3 has 14 amino acids. The V gene lost 4 bases and the J gene lost 7 bases, with 15 bases spanning the gap. CDR1 and CDR2 (germline): SGHDT, YYEEEE. As DNA, the CDR3 is TGTGCCAGCAGCCCGGAGGCAGGGATGAACACCATATATTTT. It encodes CASSPEAGMNTIYF.

The gene calls are TRBV6-2 or TRBV6-3 and TRBJ2-1, with D possibly TRBD2 on 5 matching bases. Germline V gene sequence: CDR1 MNHEY, CDR2 SVGEGT. V lost 3 bases and J 3 bases, leaving 9 bases between the germline ends. There are 14 residues in the CDR3. Written as DNA, the CDR3 is TGTGCCAGCAGTTATCTCCGGGACTACAATGAGCAGTTCTTC. Translating it yields CASSYLRDYNEQFF.

This clonotype was seen only a few times. The CDR3 nucleotides read TGTGCCAGCAGCGTAGGGATGGGCAAAAACATTCAGTACTTC. Translation gives CASSVGMGKNIQYF. The V call is TRBV9, the J call TRBJ2-4; D remains ambiguous. V was trimmed by 0 bases and J by 3 bases, leaving 7 bases between them. The CDR3 spans 14 residues. Germline V gives CDR1 SGDLS, CDR2 YYNGEE.

The sample holds a few counts of this clonotype. This sequence joins TRBV5-6 and TRBJ2-2, with 8 bases matching TRBD1. With V trimmed by 3 bases and J by 3 bases, 4 bases remained unmatched. Germline CDR1 is SGHDT and CDR2 is YYEEEE. This CDR3 is built from 15 residues. The CDR3 reads CASSWTGRDTGELFF. In DNA, the CDR3 is TGTGCCAGCAGCTGGACAGGGCGTGACACCGGGGAGCTGTTTTTT. The full variable domain, rest sourced from reference TRBV5-6 and TRBJ2-2, is DAGVTQSPTHLIKTRGQQVTLRCSPKSGHDTVSWYQQALGQGPQFIFQYYEEEERQRGNFPDRFSGHQFPNYSSELNVNALLLGDSALYLCASSWTGRDTGELFFGEGSRLTVL.

In regard to this clonotype: The junction shows a germline mismatch at one end, possibly a read error. V gene TRBV28 combines with J gene TRBJ1-6; no clear D. The CDR3 consists of 13 residues. CDR1 MDHEN and CDR2 SYDVKM come from the germline V gene. In nucleotides, the CDR3 is TGTGTCAGCAGCAGCTCCTATAATTCACCCCTCCACTTT. Translation gives CVSSSSYNSPLHF.

The chain uses TRBV7-9 and TRBJ1-5; possibly TRBD1 for D (5 bases). V dropped 6 bases and J dropped 2 bases, with 17 bases sitting between them. The germline V gene has CDR1 SEHNR and CDR2 FQNEAQ (reference sequence). The CDR3 runs to 16 residues. The DNA for the CDR3 is TGTGCCAGCAGTAGGGGTGCGAGTTTGGGCAATCAGCCCCAGCATTTT. Its protein product is CASSRGASLGNQPQHF.

The gene calls are TRBV4-2 and TRBJ2-2; D is uncertain. CDR1 LGHNA and CDR2 YNFKEQ come from the germline V gene. The V and J ends lost 3 bases and 5 bases respectively, with 13 bases between them. The CDR3 is 15 residues long. CDR3 sequence (DNA): TGTGCCAGCAGCCAGGATCAGCTGGTGACCGGGGAGCTGTTTTTT. Translated, it gives CASSQDQLVTGELFF.

The rearrangement joins TRBV5-1 to TRBJ1-1; D is ambiguous. Trimming shortened V by 1 base and J by 8 bases, and 9 bases separated the two germline ends. The CDR3 extends over 12 amino acids. CDR1 and CDR2 from the germline V gene are SGHRS and YFSETQ. The CDR3 DNA follows: TGCGCCAGCAGCTTGACCCCACCCGAAGCTTTCTTT. The encoded protein is CASSLTPPEAFF.

The rearrangement links TRBV7-9 to TRBJ2-5; D not certain. The V gene lost 7 bases and the J gene lost 1 base, with 10 bases spanning the gap. Germline V gene data show CDR1 as SEHNR and CDR2 as FQNEAQ (reference sequence). This CDR3 contains 13 residues. The CDR3 spells CASIPSIQETQYF. For the CDR3, the DNA is TGTGCCAGCATCCCCTCCATCCAAGAGACCCAGTACTTC.

The CDR3 region has the DNA TGCGCCAGCAGCCAAGATTGGGGGGGGGCCTACAATGAGCAGTTCTTC. Translating gives CASSQDWGGAYNEQFF. The V gene is TRBV4-3, the J gene TRBJ2-1, with 7 bases matching TRBD2. The CDR3 consists of 16 residues. J gave up 2 bases and V 0 bases, and 4 bases lay outside the gene matches. Looked up from germline, CDR1 is LGHNA and CDR2 is YSLEER.

The chain links TRBV20-1 to TRBJ1-4; weak D call: TRBD1 (5 bases). V gave up 0 bases and J gave up 8 bases, with 16 bases separating them. The CDR3 has 15 residues. The germline gives CDR1 DFQATT, CDR2 SNEGSKA (reference sequence). As DNA, the CDR3 is TGCAGTGCTAGAGATTGGGAGGGACCTGACGAAAAACTGTTTTTT. It specifies CSARDWEGPDEKLFF.

This clonotype occurred a few times. The chain joins TRBV28 to TRBJ2-5; 8 bases match TRBD2. This CDR3 has 15 amino acids. Germline V gene sequence: CDR1 MDHEN, CDR2 SYDVKM. Trimming removed 4 bases from V and 5 bases from J; junction bases left unmatched: 9. CDR3 region: CASSWAGGRGETQYF. As DNA, the CDR3 is TGTGCCAGCAGTTGGGCGGGGGGCCGGGGGGAGACCCAGTACTTC.

This clonotype was counted only a few times. V gene TRBV7-9 combines with J gene TRBJ2-7; 9 bases agree with TRBD2. Germline trimming cut 5 bases from V and 2 bases from J; bases unmatched to any gene: 4. The CDR3 spans 14 residues. The V gene's germline CDR1 is SEHNR and CDR2 FQNEAQ (reference sequence). The CDR3 DNA reads TGTGCCAGCAGCCATAGCGGGGGCCCCTACGAGCAGTACTTC. It yields the protein CASSHSGGPYEQYF. The whole variable domain, remainder taken from reference TRBV7-9 and TRBJ2-7, is DTGVSQNPRHKITKRGQNVTFRCDPISEHNRLYWYRQTLGQGPEFLTYFQNEAQLEKSRLLSDRFSAERPKGSFSTLEIQRTEQGDSAMYLCASSHSGGPYEQYFGPGTRLTVT.

The sample holds a few counts of this clonotype. The chain couples TRBV11-3 to TRBJ2-2; D unclear. There are 15 residues in the CDR3. The V end was cut by 5 bases, the J end by 1 base, with 11 bases between. CDR1 and CDR2 (germline): SGHNT, YENEEA. DNA for the CDR3: TGTGCCAGCAGCCCTAACAGAATGAACACCGGGGAGCTGTTTTTT. Translation: CASSPNRMNTGELFF.